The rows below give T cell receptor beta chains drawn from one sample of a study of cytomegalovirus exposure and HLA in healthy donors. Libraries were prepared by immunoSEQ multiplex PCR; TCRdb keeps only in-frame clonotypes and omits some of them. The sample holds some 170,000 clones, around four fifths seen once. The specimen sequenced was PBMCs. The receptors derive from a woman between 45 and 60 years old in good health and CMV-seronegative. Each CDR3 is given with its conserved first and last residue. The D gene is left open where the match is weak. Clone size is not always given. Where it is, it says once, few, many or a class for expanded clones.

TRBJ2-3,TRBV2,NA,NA,TGTGCCAGCAGAGCCGGGACTAGCACAGATACGCAGTATTTT,CASRAGTSTDTQYF
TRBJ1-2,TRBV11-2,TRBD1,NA,TGTGCCAGCAGCTTCCGGGACAGGGAGGGGGGCTACACCTTC,CASSFRDREGGYTF
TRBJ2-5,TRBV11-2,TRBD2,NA,TGTGCCAGCAGTTCCATCATGGGACTAGCGGGGGGCCACGATGAGACCCAGTACTTC,CASSSIMGLAGGHDETQYF
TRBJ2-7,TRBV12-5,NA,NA,TGTGCTAGTGGTCCGGACTTCTACGAGCAGTACTTC,CASGPDFYEQYF
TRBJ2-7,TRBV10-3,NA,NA,TGTGCCATCAGTGAACTATGGACTGCGCAGATCTCCTACGAGCAGTACTTC,CAISELWTAQISYEQYF
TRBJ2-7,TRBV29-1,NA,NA,TGCAGCGTTGAAGATTGGCCGAATTCCTACGAGCAGTACTTC,CSVEDWPNSYEQYF
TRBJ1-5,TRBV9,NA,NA,TGTGCCAGCAGCTCTAGGGGTGGCCAGCCCCAGCATTTT,CASSSRGGQPQHF
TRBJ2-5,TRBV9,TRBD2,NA,TGTGCCAGCAGCGTAGCGAGCGGGAGAGGGGAGACCCAGTACTTC,CASSVASGRGETQYF
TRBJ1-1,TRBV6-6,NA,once,TGTGCCAGCAGTGACAGCGGGACAAAGAACACTGAAGCTTTCTTT,CASSDSGTKNTEAFF
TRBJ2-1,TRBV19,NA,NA,TGTGCCAGTAGTATTTTACCTAACCACAATGAGCAGTTCTTC,CASSILPNHNEQFF
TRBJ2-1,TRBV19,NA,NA,TGTGCCAGTAGTATTTTAGCGGCTAACGATGAGCAGTTCTTC,CASSILAANDEQFF
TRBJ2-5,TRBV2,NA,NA,TGTGCCAGCAGTGCGAACAGAGACCAAGAGACCCAGTACTTC,CASSANRDQETQYF
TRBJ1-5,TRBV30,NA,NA,TGTGCCTGGAGTGTAGCAATCGTCCAGCCCCAGCATTTT,CAWSVAIVQPQHF
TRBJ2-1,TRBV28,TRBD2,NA,TGTGCCAGCAGCTTCAGGGGACTAGCTAGCAGTGAGCAGTTCTTC,CASSFRGLASSEQFF
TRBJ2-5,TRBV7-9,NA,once,TGTGCCAGCAGCTTAGCCTTTACCCTAGACAGGGAGACCCAGTACTTC,CASSLAFTLDRETQYF
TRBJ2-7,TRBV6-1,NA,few,TGTGCCAGCAGTGAAACGGCACAGGACGAGCAGTACTTC,CASSETAQDEQYF